A selection of T cell receptor beta chains follows, all from one sample in a study of graft-versus-host responses after intestinal transplantation. The data were produced by immunoSEQ multiplex PCR, yet TCRdb's version contains in-frame clones alone and is incomplete. The sample carries under 100,000 clones, 80% to 95% recorded once. Their antigens remain unidentified. Sequenced material: unstimulated CD8+ T cells sorted from spleen or lymph node cells, taken before transplant. These receptors were collected from a human donor who was the organ donor for an intestinal transplant. Each CDR3 is given with its conserved first and last residue. A D gene is named only where the DNA matches it firmly. Expanded clones are given a class, and other clones once, few, many or no size at all.

TGTGCCTGGGTGAGACGGGGAGCGGGAACTGAAGCTTTCTTT	CAWVRRGAGTEAFF	-	-	TRBV30	TRBJ1-1
TGTGCTAGTGGTTTGCCAAGGGACTATCGGACCGGGGAGCTGTTTTTT	CASGLPRDYRTGELFF	-	TRBD2	TRBV12-5	TRBJ2-2
TGTGCCAGCAGTTTATACCCTAGCGCCTCCTACGAGCAGTACTTC	CASSLYPSASYEQYF	once	-	TRBV28	TRBJ2-7
TGTGCCAGCAGGGACAGGGCCTCCTACGAGCAGTACTTC	CASRDRASYEQYF	-	TRBD1	TRBV14	TRBJ2-7
TGTGCCCCCAGCACTACCCCTAGAAATGAGCAGTTCTTC	CAPSTTPRNEQFF	-	-	TRBV28	TRBJ2-1
TGTGCCAGCAGTCCCCGGACAGGCAAAGGCAAAAACATTCAGTACTTC	CASSPRTGKGKNIQYF	-	TRBD1	TRBV28	TRBJ2-4
TGCGCCAGCAGCCAAGATCCCCGCTACGAGCAGTACTTC	CASSQDPRYEQYF	-	-	TRBV4-3	TRBJ2-7
TGTGCCAGCAGTCATACAGGGGATGGAAACACCATATATTTT	CASSHTGDGNTIYF	-	TRBD1	TRBV28	TRBJ1-3
TGTGCCAGCAGCTTACTAGCGGGCCCCACAGATACGCAGTATTTT	CASSLLAGPTDTQYF	-	TRBD2	TRBV13	TRBJ2-3
TGTGCCTGGGGGGGGGCCCCAGATACGCAGTATTTT	CAWGGAPDTQYF	-	-	TRBV30	TRBJ2-3
TGTGCCAGCAGTGAAGCGGGGCAGGGAAGGAGCTCTGGGGCCAACGTCCTGACTTTC	CASSEAGQGRSSGANVLTF	-	-	TRBV6-1	TRBJ2-6
TGCGCCAGCAGCCAAGATGTTATTGGACTCCCCGAAGAGACCCAGTACTTC	CASSQDVIGLPEETQYF	-	-	TRBV4-3	TRBJ2-5
TGTGCCAGCAGCTTAGCGGGAGAGGGGGTTAATGAGCAGCTCTTC	CASSLAGEGVNEQLF	-	TRBD2	TRBV5-6	TRBJ2-1
TGTGCCAGCAAAACTAAGGACAGGGAGACTGAAAAACTGTTTTTT	CASKTKDRETEKLFF	-	TRBD1	TRBV2	TRBJ1-4
TGTGCCAGCAGCTTAGAGGTTCCTAGCGGGAACGGTGAGCAGTTCTTC	CASSLEVPSGNGEQFF	-	TRBD2	TRBV7-2	TRBJ2-1
TGTGCCAGCAGTGAAAGTTGGGGACTAGCGGAAAATGAGCAGTTCTTC	CASSESWGLAENEQFF	-	TRBD2	TRBV6-1	TRBJ2-1
TGTGCCAGCAGTTTGGGGGCATTGAATTCACCCCTCCACTTT	CASSLGALNSPLHF	-	-	TRBV28	TRBJ1-6
TGCGCCAGCAGCTCCCAACAGGGGGCTGGGGATGGCTACACCTTC	CASSSQQGAGDGYTF	-	TRBD1	TRBV5-1	TRBJ1-2
TGTGCCAGCAGCTTAGACCCTTTTGGCGGGGGCACAGATACGCAGTATTTT	CASSLDPFGGGTDTQYF	-	-	TRBV7-8	TRBJ2-3
TGCAGCGTGGGGGCGGGCAATGAGCAGTTCTTC	CSVGAGNEQFF	-	-	TRBV29-1	TRBJ2-1
TGTGCCAGCAGCTTAGCACAGCTACCATACAATGAGCAGTTCTTC	CASSLAQLPYNEQFF	-	-	TRBV7-2	TRBJ2-1
TGTGCCAGCAGTGCCTCGGGGGGCTCAAATGAGCAGTTCTTC	CASSASGGSNEQFF	-	-	TRBV25-1	TRBJ2-1
TGTGCCAGCAGTGGGTATGACAGGCAAGGCTACACCTTC	CASSGYDRQGYTF	-	-	TRBV6-6	TRBJ1-2
TGTGCCAGCAGCCAAGACACAGGGGGGATCTATGGCTACACCTTC	CASSQDTGGIYGYTF	-	TRBD1	TRBV4-2	TRBJ1-2
TGTGCCAGCACCAATAGCGGGCCTGCCTACAATGAGCAGTTCTTC	CASTNSGPAYNEQFF	-	TRBD2	TRBV2	TRBJ2-1
TGTGCCAGCAGCTTAACTGGAGCGGATATCTACAATGAGCAGTTCTTC	CASSLTGADIYNEQFF	once	-	TRBV7-3	TRBJ2-1
TGCGCCAGCAGCCAAGCGGGTGAAGCTTTCTTT	CASSQAGEAFF	-	-	TRBV4-1	TRBJ1-1
TGTGCCAGTAGTATAATTACGGGGTCTGAAGCTTTCTTT	CASSIITGSEAFF	-	-	TRBV19	TRBJ1-1
TGTGCCAGCAGCACCCATGCACTCCAATTGAACACTGAAGCTTTCTTT	CASSTHALQLNTEAFF	once	-	TRBV7-8	TRBJ1-1
TGTGCCAGCACCTCTTCCCCCACGACAGAAACCCAAGAGACCCAGTACTTC	CASTSSPTTETQETQYF	once	-	TRBV7-9	TRBJ2-5
TGTGCCAGCAGCTTATGGGGCCCCTGGGGGGGCACAGATACGCAGTATTTT	CASSLWGPWGGTDTQYF	-	-	TRBV7-2	TRBJ2-3
TGTGCCAGCAGCCCCTGGACTAGCGGACCCGGAGATACGCAGTATTTT	CASSPWTSGPGDTQYF	-	TRBD2	TRBV5-6	TRBJ2-3
TGTGCCAGCAGCTTTGGGACTAGCGGGAGGCCAAGCTCCTACGAGCAGTACTTC	CASSFGTSGRPSSYEQYF	-	TRBD2	TRBV7-6	TRBJ2-7
TGTGCCGCTTCCTGGGGGGAGAGCCCAGATACGCAGTATTTT	CAASWGESPDTQYF	-	-	TRBV2	TRBJ2-3
TGTGCCAGCAGCCCTGGGACAGGGGGGAACACTGAAGCTTTCTTT	CASSPGTGGNTEAFF	-	TRBD1	TRBV9	TRBJ1-1
TGTGCCAGCTCACTCAGGACACTCTTTTATGGCTACACCTTC	CASSLRTLFYGYTF	-	-	TRBV18	TRBJ1-2
TGCGCCAGCAGCCATGAATACGCGCGGCCCCTGATCGAGCAGTTCTTC	CASSHEYARPLIEQFF	-	-	TRBV4-3	TRBJ2-1
TGTGCCAGCAGCCTCGGGAATAGCGAGCAGTACTTC	CASSLGNSEQYF	-	-	TRBV7-9	TRBJ2-7
TGCGCCAGCAGCTTGGCGGGCGAGCAGTACTTC	CASSLAGEQYF	few	-	TRBV5-1	TRBJ2-7